The TCR beta chain under discussion was sequenced for a study of blood T cell repertoires in COVID-19. Overall study context: The origin of the acute and convalescent COVID-19 samples was the United States, Italy and Spain. PBMCs, B-cell-depleted T cells, or T cells provided the cDNA or gDNA that made up the material.

How the authors handled the data: Estimated nucleated cell counts came from reference gene primer amplification. Libraries were prepared by immunoSEQ multiplex PCR; TCRdb keeps only in-frame clonotypes and omits some of them. That table gives V, J and clone size, and the DNA gave D and trimming. This table holds around 150,000 clones, about 76% found once. Germline V gene sequence: CDR1 SGDLS, CDR2 YYNGEE. After removal of 3 bases from V and 0 bases from J, the junction contained 6 bases not matched to a gene. The length of the CDR3 is 16 residues. The sequencing input was peripheral blood. The source of this sequence is a woman aged 55-70 years with active or convalescent COVID-19. V is TRBV9 and J is TRBJ1-3, with 7 positions matching TRBD1. The CDR3 reads CASSGGPGGSGNTIYF. DNA of the CDR3: TGTGCCAGCAGCGGAGGACCAGGGGGCTCTGGAAACACCATATATTTT.